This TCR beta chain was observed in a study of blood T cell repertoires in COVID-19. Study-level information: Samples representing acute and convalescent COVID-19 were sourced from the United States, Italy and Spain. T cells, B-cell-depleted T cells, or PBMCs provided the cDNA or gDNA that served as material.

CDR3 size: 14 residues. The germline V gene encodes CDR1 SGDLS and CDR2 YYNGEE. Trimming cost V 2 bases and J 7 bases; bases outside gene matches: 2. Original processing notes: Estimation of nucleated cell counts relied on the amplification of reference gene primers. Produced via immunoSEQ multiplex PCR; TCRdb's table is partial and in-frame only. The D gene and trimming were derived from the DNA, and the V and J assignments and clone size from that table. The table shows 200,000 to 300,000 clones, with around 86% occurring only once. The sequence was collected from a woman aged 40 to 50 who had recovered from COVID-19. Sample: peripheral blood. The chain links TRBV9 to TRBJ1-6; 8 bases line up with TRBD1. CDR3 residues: CASSVGDRNSPLHF. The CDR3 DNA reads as TGTGCCAGCAGCGTCGGGGACAGGAATTCACCCCTCCACTTT.